This TCR beta chain is from a study of blood T cell repertoires in COVID-19. Study information: T cells, B-cell-depleted T cells, or PBMCs supplied cDNA or gDNA.

Produced via immunoSEQ multiplex PCR; TCRdb's table is partial and in-frame only. This table holds about 92,000 clones, around 80% found once. The CDR3 is made up of 14 amino acids. Germline V gene lookup returns CDR1 SGHAT and CDR2 FQNNGV. The J segment lost 0 bases and the V segment lost 3 bases, leaving 0 bases of the junction unmatched. The chain has TRBV11-2 and TRBJ1-1; 8 bases match TRBD1. Sequenced: peripheral blood. The TCR originated in a man aged 45-65 years who had recovered from COVID-19. CDR3: CASSLDRVNTEAFF. CDR3 nucleotides: TGTGCCAGCAGCTTGGACAGGGTGAACACTGAAGCTTTCTTT. Together with reference TRBV11-2 and TRBJ1-1, the CDR3 gives the full variable domain: EAGVAQSPRYKIIEKRQSVAFWCNPISGHATLYWYQQILGQGPKLLIQFQNNGVVDDSQLPKDRFSAERLKGVDSTLKIQPAKLEDSAVYLCASSLDRVNTEAFFGQGTRLTVV.